A single sample gave rise to the 5 T cell receptor beta chains below, sequenced in a study of OX40 agonist ivuxolimab in advanced cancers. Sequencing used immunoSEQ multiplex PCR; TCRdb keeps in-frame clones, though not all of them. The sample shows about 31,000 clones, 86% of them seen only once. This material consisted of CD4+ or CD8+ T cells sorted from blood, taken in a trial of the OX40 agonist ivuxolimab. Receptors were obtained from an adult with an advanced solid tumor such as melanoma, head and neck, liver or kidney cancer.

The chain is built from TRBV7-2 and TRBJ1-1; possibly TRBD1 for D (5 bases). Looked up from germline, CDR1 is SGHTA and CDR2 is FQGNSA. The CDR3 extends over 16 amino acids. Between the trimmed V and J ends, which lost 0 bases and 0 bases, there was a span of 11 bases. CDR3 nucleotide sequence: TGTGCCAGCAGCTTAGCTAAGGGGAGCCTGAACACTGAAGCTTTCTTT. Encoded protein: CASSLAKGSLNTEAFF.

This chain joins TRBV25-1 and TRBJ2-1; D might be TRBD1 (5 bases). This CDR3 has 13 amino acids. Germline CDR1 MGHDK, CDR2 SYGVNS. V lost 8 bases and J 6 bases, leaving 14 bases between the germline ends. This chain's CDR3 is CASGIGRANEQFF. The CDR3 coding sequence is TGTGCCAGCGGCATCGGCAGGGCCAATGAGCAGTTCTTC.

V is TRBV28 and J is TRBJ2-5; D gene ambiguous. This CDR3 has 12 residues. V lost 2 bases, J lost 5 bases, and 6 bases lay in between. Germline lookup yields CDR1 MDHEN and CDR2 SYDVKM. DNA of the CDR3: TGTGCCAGCAGTTTAAGGGTTGAGACCCAGTACTTC. Translation gives CASSLRVETQYF.

The chain combines TRBV9 with TRBJ2-7, with 9 bases that match TRBD1. Germline lookup yields CDR1 SGDLS and CDR2 YYNGEE. The CDR3 spans 14 residues. V shed 4 bases, J shed 4 bases, and the junction held 6 bases outside the gene matches. The CDR3 spells CASSYRDREYEQYF. The CDR3 nucleotides are TGTGCCAGCAGCTACCGGGACAGGGAGTACGAGCAGTACTTC.

Concerning this clone: Other DNA sequences within the sample encode an identical CDR3. The V gene is TRBV28, the J gene TRBJ2-2; 8 bases map to TRBD1. There are 14 residues in the CDR3. Germline V gene sequence: CDR1 MDHEN, CDR2 SYDVKM. V gave up 5 bases and J gave up 6 bases; unmatched junction bases: 5. The CDR3 bases are TGTGCCAGCAGTCCAGACAGGGGCGCCGGGGAGCTGTTTTTT. Protein sequence: CASSPDRGAGELFF.